The next 3 T cell receptor beta chains were all read from a single sample in a study of T cell responses to AZD1222 COVID-19 vaccine (dated by TCRdb to the early 2020s). The method behind the library was the immunoSEQ multiplex PCR assay. TCRdb limited this immuneACCESS table to in-frame rearrangements with V and J called. A share of clones is missing; checked studies link under half to unresolved V genes, and the rest is unexplained. Present in this sample are 85,000 to 110,000 clones, roughly 91% of which were seen just once. The ten largest clonotypes hold 45% to 50% of the sample. What the time point label conveys for this sample: baseline before first vaccination. The sample here was peripheral blood, taken on day 0 of AZD1222 vaccination. These TCRs come from an adult in good health.

CDR3 DNA sequence: TGTGCCAGCAGTTTTGGATCCAATCAGCCCCAGCATTTT. This sequence encodes CASSFGSNQPQHF. V gene TRBV28 combines with J gene TRBJ1-5; no definite D call. Germline-derived CDR1 and CDR2 are MDHEN and SYDVKM. Trimming took off 3 bases at V and 3 bases at J, with 6 bases between the two ends. This CDR3 is built from 13 residues. The complete variable domain, with remaining parts taken from reference TRBV28 and TRBJ1-5, reads DVKVTQSSRYLVKRTGEKVFLECVQDMDHENMFWYRQDPGLGLRLIYFSYDVKMKEKGDIPEGYSVSREKKERFSLILESASTNQTSMYLCASSFGSNQPQHFGDGTRLSIL.

Comment on this clone: Other DNA sequences in this specimen translate into the identical CDR3. This CDR3 is CASSVTGLAYEQYF. DNA for the CDR3: TGTGCCAGCAGCGTAACGGGGCTTGCCTACGAGCAGTACTTC. The chain recombines TRBV9 with TRBJ2-7; D is perhaps TRBD1 or TRBD2 (5 bases each). V gave up 1 base and J gave up 2 bases, with 10 bases separating them. Germline-derived CDR1 and CDR2 are SGDLS and YYNGEE. The CDR3 runs to 14 residues.

The gene calls are TRBV7-9 and TRBJ1-2, with D possibly TRBD1 on 6 matching bases. The V and J ends lost 5 bases and 3 bases respectively, with 13 bases between them. CDR3 length: 14 amino acids. Germline V gives CDR1 SEHNR, CDR2 FQNEAQ (reference sequence). CDR3: CASSPGGPYYGYTF. The DNA of the CDR3 is TGTGCCAGCAGCCCGGGGGGGCCCTACTATGGCTACACCTTC.